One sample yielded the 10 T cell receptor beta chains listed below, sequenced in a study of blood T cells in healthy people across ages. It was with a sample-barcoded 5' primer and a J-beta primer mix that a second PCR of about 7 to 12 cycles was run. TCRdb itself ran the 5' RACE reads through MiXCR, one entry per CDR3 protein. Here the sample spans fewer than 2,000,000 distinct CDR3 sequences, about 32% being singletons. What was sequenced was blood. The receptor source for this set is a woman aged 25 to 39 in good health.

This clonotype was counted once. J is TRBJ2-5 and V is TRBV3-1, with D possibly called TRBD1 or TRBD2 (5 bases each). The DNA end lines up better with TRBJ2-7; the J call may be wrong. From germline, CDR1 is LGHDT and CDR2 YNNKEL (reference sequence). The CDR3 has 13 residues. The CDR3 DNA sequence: TGTGCCAGCACCGGGACGGAAGACTACGAGCAGTACTTC. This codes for CASTGTEDYEQYF.

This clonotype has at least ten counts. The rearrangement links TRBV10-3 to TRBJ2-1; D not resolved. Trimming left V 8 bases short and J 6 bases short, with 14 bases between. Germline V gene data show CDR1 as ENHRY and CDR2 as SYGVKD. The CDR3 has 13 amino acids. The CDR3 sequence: CAIVRLDTNEQFF. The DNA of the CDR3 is TGTGCCATCGTCCGCCTCGACACCAATGAGCAGTTCTTC.

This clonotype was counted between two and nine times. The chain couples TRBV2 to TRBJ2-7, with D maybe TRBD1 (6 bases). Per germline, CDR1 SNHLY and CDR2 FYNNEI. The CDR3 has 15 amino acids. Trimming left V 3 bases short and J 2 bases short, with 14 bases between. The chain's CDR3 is CASSDRGHSAYEQYF. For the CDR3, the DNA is TGTGCCAGCAGTGATCGGGGACATAGCGCCTACGAGCAGTACTTC.

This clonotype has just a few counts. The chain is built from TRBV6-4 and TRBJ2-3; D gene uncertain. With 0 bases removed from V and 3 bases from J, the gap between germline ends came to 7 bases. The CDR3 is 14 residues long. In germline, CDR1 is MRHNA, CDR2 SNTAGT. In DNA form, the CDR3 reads TGTGCCAGCAGTGACTCTGGCCGTACAGATACGCAGTATTTT. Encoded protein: CASSDSGRTDTQYF.

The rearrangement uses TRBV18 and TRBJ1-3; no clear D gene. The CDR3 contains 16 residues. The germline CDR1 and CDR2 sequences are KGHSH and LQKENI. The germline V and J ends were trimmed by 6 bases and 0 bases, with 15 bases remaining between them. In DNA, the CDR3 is TGTGCCAGCTCTCCAACCGGACCTAGCTCTGGAAACACCATATATTTT. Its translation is CASSPTGPSSGNTIYF.

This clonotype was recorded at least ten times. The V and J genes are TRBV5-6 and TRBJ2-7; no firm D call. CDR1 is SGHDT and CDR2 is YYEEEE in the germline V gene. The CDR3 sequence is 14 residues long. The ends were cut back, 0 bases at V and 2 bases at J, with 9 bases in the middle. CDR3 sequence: CASSLVPSAYEQYF. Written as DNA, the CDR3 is TGTGCCAGCAGCTTGGTTCCCTCAGCCTACGAGCAGTACTTC.

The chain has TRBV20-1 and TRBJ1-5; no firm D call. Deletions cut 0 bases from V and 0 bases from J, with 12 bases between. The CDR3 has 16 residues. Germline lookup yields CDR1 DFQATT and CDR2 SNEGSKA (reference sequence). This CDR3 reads CSARDWAEYSNQPQHF. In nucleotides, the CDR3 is TGCAGTGCTAGAGATTGGGCGGAATATAGCAATCAGCCCCAGCATTTT.

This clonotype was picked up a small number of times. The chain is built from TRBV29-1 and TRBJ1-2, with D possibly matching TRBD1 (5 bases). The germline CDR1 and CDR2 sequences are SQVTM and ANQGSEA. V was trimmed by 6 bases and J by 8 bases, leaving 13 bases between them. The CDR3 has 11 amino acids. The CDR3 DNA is TGCAGCGTCGCTACAGGCAGCGGCTACACCTTC. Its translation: CSVATGSGYTF.

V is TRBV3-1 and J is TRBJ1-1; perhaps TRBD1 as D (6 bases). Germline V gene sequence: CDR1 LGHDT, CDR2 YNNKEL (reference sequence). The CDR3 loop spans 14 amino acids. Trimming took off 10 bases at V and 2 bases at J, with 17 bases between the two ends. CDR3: CATTPQGRNTEAFF. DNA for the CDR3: TGTGCCACCACCCCACAGGGAAGAAACACTGAAGCTTTCTTT.

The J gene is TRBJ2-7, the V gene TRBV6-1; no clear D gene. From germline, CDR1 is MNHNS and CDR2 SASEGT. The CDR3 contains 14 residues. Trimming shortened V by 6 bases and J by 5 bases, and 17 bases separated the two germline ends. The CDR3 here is CASSPRSFKDEQYF. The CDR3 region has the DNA TGTGCCAGCAGCCCCCGGTCCTTCAAGGACGAGCAGTACTTC.